These T cell receptor beta chains were read from a single sample in a study of blood T cell repertoires in COVID-19. Generated by immunoSEQ multiplex PCR, the TCRdb table keeps only in-frame clones and is missing some. The data contain 150,000 to 200,000 clones, 94% of them singletons. Sequencing was performed on peripheral blood. These receptors were obtained from a young man with COVID-19, enrolled during active disease. Both conserved end residues are part of each CDR3. Each record gives: clone size, J gene, V gene, D gene, CDR3 protein, CDR3 DNA. A D gene is named only where the DNA matches it firmly. Rows may omit the clone size; those that give it use once, few, many or a size class.

. | TRBJ1-1 | TRBV6-6 | TRBD1 | CASSYEAGQGLAFF | TGTGCCAGCAGTTACGAGGCGGGACAGGGGTTGGCTTTCTTT
. | TRBJ2-1 | TRBV6-2/TRBV6-3 | . | CASSYSLARSSYNEQFF | TGTGCCAGCAGTTACTCGTTGGCTAGGAGCTCCTACAATGAGCAGTTCTTC
. | TRBJ1-4 | TRBV30 | . | CAWSDPATWAEKLFF | TGTGCCTGGAGTGACCCAGCCACCTGGGCTGAAAAACTGTTTTTT
. | TRBJ2-5 | TRBV6-5 | TRBD1 | CASRDRDRARETQYF | TGTGCCAGCAGAGACCGGGACAGGGCGAGGGAGACCCAGTACTTC
. | TRBJ2-3 | TRBV7-3 | TRBD2 | CASSLGTSGGPKSTDTQYF | TGTGCCAGCAGCCTGGGGACTAGCGGGGGGCCGAAAAGCACAGATACGCAGTATTTT
few | TRBJ2-7 | TRBV5-1 | TRBD1 | CASSSDRVHEQYF | TGCGCCAGCAGCAGCGACAGGGTCCACGAGCAGTACTTC
. | TRBJ2-1 | TRBV7-9 | . | CASSLGRIGTYNEQFF | TGTGCCAGCAGCTTGGGCAGGATTGGAACCTACAATGAGCAGTTCTTC
. | TRBJ1-5 | TRBV10-3 | . | CAIRSNSNQPQHF | TGTGCCATCAGGAGTAATAGCAATCAGCCCCAGCATTTT
. | TRBJ2-3 | TRBV11-2 | . | CASSFFAGDTTDTQYF | TGTGCCAGCAGCTTCTTTGCGGGGGACACCACAGATACGCAGTATTTT
. | TRBJ1-2 | TRBV11-2 | . | CASSLDPGTGRGYTF | TGTGCCAGCAGCTTAGACCCAGGCACAGGGCGAGGCTACACCTTC
once | TRBJ1-1 | TRBV21-1 | . | CASSKPPWDRRNTEAFF | TGTGCCAGCAGCAAACCACCTTGGGACAGAAGGAACACTGAAGCTTTCTTT
. | TRBJ1-1 | TRBV5-6 | . | CASSYYLGQLGTEAFF | TGTGCCAGCAGCTACTACCTTGGACAGTTGGGCACTGAAGCTTTCTTT
few | TRBJ1-6 | TRBV9 | TRBD1 | CASSVEAIGTGGSPLHF | TGTGCCAGCAGCGTAGAGGCTATCGGGACAGGGGGTTCACCCCTCCACTTT
. | TRBJ1-1 | TRBV12-3/TRBV12-4 | . | CASSFSRGEAFF | TGTGCCAGCAGTTTTTCTCGGGGTGAAGCTTTCTTT
. | TRBJ2-5 | TRBV3-1/TRBV3-2 | . | CASSPGGREETQYF | TGTGCCAGCAGCCCCGGAGGAAGGGAAGAGACCCAGTACTTC
. | TRBJ2-7 | TRBV4-2 | TRBD1 | CASSFEGTAYEQYF | TGTGCCAGCAGCTTTGAAGGGACAGCCTACGAGCAGTACTTC
. | TRBJ1-1 | TRBV18 | TRBD1 | CASSPDRTGMNTEAFF | TGTGCCAGCTCACCAGATCGGACAGGCATGAACACTGAAGCTTTCTTT
. | TRBJ1-1 | TRBV5-1 | TRBD1 | CASSLEGTGSTEAFF | TGCGCCAGCAGCTTGGAGGGGACAGGGAGTACTGAAGCTTTCTTT
. | TRBJ1-2 | TRBV9 | . | CASSDTGYGYTF | TGTGCCAGCAGCGATACAGGGTATGGCTACACCTTC
once | TRBJ2-1 | TRBV11-3 | . | CASSLRRGNEQFF | TGTGCCAGCAGCTTAAGGAGGGGCAATGAGCAGTTCTTC